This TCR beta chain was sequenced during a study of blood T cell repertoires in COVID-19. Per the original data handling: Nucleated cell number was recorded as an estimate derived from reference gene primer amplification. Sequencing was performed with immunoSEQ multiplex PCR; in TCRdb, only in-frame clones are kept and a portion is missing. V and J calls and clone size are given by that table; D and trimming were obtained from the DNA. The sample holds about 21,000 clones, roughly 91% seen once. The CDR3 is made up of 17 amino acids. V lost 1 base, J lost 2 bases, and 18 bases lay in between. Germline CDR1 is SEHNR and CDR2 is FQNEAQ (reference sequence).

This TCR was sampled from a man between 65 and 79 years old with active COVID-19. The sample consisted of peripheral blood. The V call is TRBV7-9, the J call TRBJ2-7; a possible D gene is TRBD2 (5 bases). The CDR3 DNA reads TGTGCCAGCAGCTTAGGGCCGGGGTCCTCCCCAACCTACGAGCAGTACTTC. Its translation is CASSLGPGSSPTYEQYF. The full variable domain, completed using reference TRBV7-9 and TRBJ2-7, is DTGVSQNPRHKITKRGQNVTFRCDPISEHNRLYWYRQTLGQGPEFLTYFQNEAQLEKSRLLSDRFSAERPKGSFSTLEIQRTEQGDSAMYLCASSLGPGSSPTYEQYFGPGTRLTVT.